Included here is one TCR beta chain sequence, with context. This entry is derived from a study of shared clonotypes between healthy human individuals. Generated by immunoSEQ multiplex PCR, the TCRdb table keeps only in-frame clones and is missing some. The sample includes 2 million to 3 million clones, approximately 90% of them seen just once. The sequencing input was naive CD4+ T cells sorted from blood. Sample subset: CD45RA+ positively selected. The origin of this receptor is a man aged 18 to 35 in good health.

Written as DNA, the CDR3 is TGTGCCACCCACCGGGCGACTGGGGCCAACGTCCTGACTTTC. This gives the protein CATHRATGANVLTF. V and J are TRBV6-5 and TRBJ2-6; D is unresolved. V was pared by 10 bases and J by 2 bases, with 12 bases between. CDR1 is MNHEY, CDR2 SVGAGI, per germline. The CDR3 has 14 amino acids.